The 13 T cell receptor beta chains presented below share a single source sample, sequenced in a study of T cells after yellow fever vaccination. TCRdb analysed the 5' RACE reads with MiXCR anew, one entry per CDR3 protein. The sample has 25,000 to 35,000 distinct CDR3 sequences; approximately 6.5% are singletons. The input for sequencing was PBMCs, either bulk or a sorted T-cell subset (CD4+, CD8+, memory, or dextramer-sorted; not recorded which), taken on the day of the yellow fever booster vaccination. These receptors were obtained from a man aged 30 to 39 who received the YFV17D yellow fever vaccine.

This clonotype was seen at least ten times. The chain combines TRBV15 with TRBJ2-7; either TRBD1 or TRBD2 may supply D (5 bases each). The CDR3 has 16 amino acids. Germline V gives CDR1 LNHNV, CDR2 YYDKDF (reference sequence). Trimming left V 2 bases short and J 3 bases short, with 17 bases between. CDR3 nucleotides: TGTGCCACCAGCAGATCGGGACCGGATTTCAGCTACGAGCAGTACTTC. Residues: CATSRSGPDFSYEQYF.

This clonotype occurred a few times. The V call is TRBV7-9, the J call TRBJ2-4; D perhaps matches TRBD1 (6 bases). Germline V gene lookup returns CDR1 SEHNR and CDR2 FQNEAQ (reference sequence). The V end was cut by 6 bases, the J end by 3 bases, with 12 bases between. The CDR3 is made up of 14 amino acids. The CDR3 coding sequence is TGTGCCAGCAGTACACAGGGTGGCAAAAACATTCAGTACTTC. This gives the protein CASSTQGGKNIQYF.

This clonotype was counted at least ten times. The CDR3 coding sequence is TGTGCCACTATTCGACTAGCGGAGACCAATGAGCAGTTCTTC. Its protein is CATIRLAETNEQFF. The rearrangement joins TRBV28 to TRBJ2-1, with 9 bases matching TRBD2. CDR1 is MDHEN, CDR2 SYDVKM, per germline. The CDR3 is 14 amino acids. J was trimmed by 6 bases and V by 10 bases; bases with no gene match: 10.

This sequence joins TRBV7-3 and TRBJ2-3, with D maybe TRBD2 (6 bases). In germline, CDR1 is SGHTA, CDR2 FQGTGA. This CDR3 has 14 residues. V was trimmed by 5 bases and J by 3 bases, leaving 12 bases between them. The CDR3 nucleotides are TGTGCCAGCAGCCCCCCTGGGGGGACAGATACGCAGTATTTT. This encodes CASSPPGGTDTQYF.

This clonotype was recorded many times. The rearrangement uses TRBV5-1 and TRBJ2-2, with D possibly being TRBD1 (6 bases). Germline CDR1 reads SGHRS; CDR2 reads YFSETQ. Trimming took off 6 bases at V and 3 bases at J, with 18 bases between the two ends. The length of the CDR3 is 16 residues. CDR3 DNA: TGCGCCAGCACTCCCATAAGGGGGTCGGACACCGGGGAGCTGTTTTTT. Translating gives CASTPIRGSDTGELFF.

V and J are TRBV10-3 and TRBJ2-7, with TRBD2 identical over 8 bases. Trimming took 5 bases from V and 5 from J; bases not matched to a gene: 17. CDR1 and CDR2 (germline): ENHRY, SYGVKD. The CDR3 loop spans 17 amino acids. The CDR3 loop is CAISPPPRSGSPHEQYF. CDR3 in DNA: TGTGCCATCAGTCCCCCCCCGCGAAGCGGGAGTCCCCACGAGCAGTACTTC.

This rearrangement joins TRBV20-1 to TRBJ2-7; TRBD1 matches 7 bases. The CDR3 consists of 13 residues. V shed 6 bases and J 0 bases; nucleotides not matched to a gene: 5. Germline V gene data show CDR1 as DFQATT and CDR2 as SNEGSKA (reference sequence). The CDR3 loop reads CSALGTDSYEQYF. The CDR3 coding sequence is TGCAGTGCACTCGGGACAGACTCCTACGAGCAGTACTTC.

Written as DNA, the CDR3 is TGTGCCATGGGCCCCGGACAGGGATGGTCACCCCTCCACTTT. Protein sequence: CAMGPGQGWSPLHF. This chain connects TRBV5-2 to TRBJ1-6; the tabulated D call, TRBD1, remains unverified against the DNA. TRBV5-2 is a pseudogene locus. The CDR3 covers 14 residues.

At least ten counts were recorded for this clonotype. The genes are TRBV27 and TRBJ2-2; no definite D call. The CDR3 is 15 amino acids. CDR1 is MNHEY and CDR2 is SMNVEV in the germline V gene (reference sequence). V was shortened by 4 bases and J by 1 base, with 10 bases between the two germline ends. Here the CDR3 DNA reads TGTGCCAGCAGTTACATGAGAGGGAACACCGGGGAGCTGTTTTTT. It is translated as CASSYMRGNTGELFF.

This clonotype occurred many times. The rearrangement links TRBV20-1 to TRBJ1-2; perhaps TRBD1 as D (5 bases). Germline V lookup: CDR1 DFQATT, CDR2 SNEGSKA (reference sequence). The V and J ends lost 3 bases and 7 bases respectively, with 9 bases between them. CDR3 length: 11 residues. The CDR3 DNA reads TGCAGTGCTAGTTCAGGGACTGGCTACACCTTC. Translating it yields CSASSGTGYTF.

The gene calls are TRBV18 and TRBJ1-1; a possible D gene is TRBD1 (5 bases). The CDR3 extends over 15 amino acids. Per germline, CDR1 KGHSH and CDR2 LQKENI. Trimming cost V 4 bases and J 0 bases, with 12 bases left between them. CDR3 DNA: TGTGCCAGCTCACTAAAGACAGCCATGAACACTGAAGCTTTCTTT. This codes for CASSLKTAMNTEAFF.

This clonotype was counted ten times or more. The chain joins TRBV2 to TRBJ2-1, with no clear D. Germline V CDR1 and CDR2: SNHLY, FYNNEI. V was trimmed by 8 bases and J by 7 bases, leaving 9 bases between them. The CDR3 has 11 residues. The CDR3, as DNA: TGTGCCAGCGGCCACCTAAATGAGCAGTTCTTC. Residues: CASGHLNEQFF.

This clonotype was recorded at least ten times. The chain combines TRBV10-3 with TRBJ2-4, with 7 bases matching TRBD1. The CDR3 has 15 amino acids. After removal of 10 bases from V and 3 bases from J, the junction contained 12 bases not matched to a gene. Germline CDR1 is ENHRY and CDR2 is SYGVKD. CDR3 loop: CATHPSGQNKNIQYF. The CDR3, as DNA: TGTGCCACGCATCCGTCGGGACAGAACAAAAACATTCAGTACTTC.